This T cell receptor beta chain originates from a study of shared clonotypes between healthy human individuals. Regarding the study as a whole: An anticipated effect of sequencing depth on clonotype sharing among donors was recognized. Clonotypes not shared had lower generation probabilities than those common to all four donors.

In regard to this clone: Its antigen is unknown.

Only Caucasian adults living in Nashville, Tennessee served as donors. DNA at roughly 0.2 ug, around 30,000 T cell genomes, went into sorted-subset replicate PCRs. Measured with immunoSEQ multiplex PCR; TCRdb has only the in-frame clones, and not every one. Of around 1.6 million clones in the sample, 95% to 99% were seen once. From germline, CDR1 is MNHEY and CDR2 SVGAGI. Deletions cut 6 bases from V and 10 bases from J, with 21 bases between. The CDR3 sequence is 14 residues long. The TCR was taken from a young man in good health. This rearrangement joins TRBV6-5 to TRBJ1-2; unclear D gene. The sample consisted of naive CD4+ T cells sorted from blood. As for subset: CD45RA+ positively selected. The CDR3, as DNA: TGTGCCAGCAGGAAGGGTGGGCCGAGGACTAACTACACCTTC. Amino acid sequence: CASRKGGPRTNYTF.